Listed below are T cell receptor beta chains from one sample, sequenced in a study of cytomegalovirus exposure and HLA in healthy donors. The protocol was immunoSEQ multiplex PCR, while the TCRdb copy is restricted to in-frame clones and leaves out a portion. This table holds roughly 190,000 clones, under 80% found once. The sequencing sample was made of PBMCs. Receptor source: a man aged 35-49 years in good health and CMV-seronegative. The CDR3 runs from the conserved cysteine through the conserved F or W. A D gene is named only where the DNA matches it firmly. Size is omitted from some rows. Given values are once, few, many or a class for expanded clones.

clone size,J gene,D gene,V gene,CDR3 DNA,CDR3 protein
.,TRBJ1-4,TRBD1,TRBV7-9,TGTGCCAGCAGCTCTACAGGGGGCAATGAAAAACTGTTTTTT,CASSSTGGNEKLFF
.,TRBJ2-2,.,TRBV5-1,TGCGCCAGCAGCTTAATTTCCAGCACCGGGGAGCTGTTTTTT,CASSLISSTGELFF
.,TRBJ2-7,TRBD2,TRBV6-1,TGTGCCAGCACCGGGACTAGCGGGACCTACGAGCAGTACTTC,CASTGTSGTYEQYF
.,TRBJ2-3,.,TRBV7-9,TGTGCCAGCCGGGTTTGGAGCACAGATACGCAGTATTTT,CASRVWSTDTQYF
few,TRBJ1-4,.,TRBV7-9,TGTGCCACCTCAACCCCCGGGACAACTAATGAAAAACTGTTTTTT,CATSTPGTTNEKLFF
.,TRBJ2-2,TRBD2,TRBV19,TGTGCCAGTAGTATTGAGGGCGGGGGCACCGGGGAGCTGTTTTTT,CASSIEGGGTGELFF
once,TRBJ2-7,TRBD2,TRBV5-4,TGTGCCAGCAGCAACGAGTTCGCTAGCGGGAGTTACGAGCAGTACTTC,CASSNEFASGSYEQYF
few,TRBJ2-4,TRBD1,TRBV27,TGTGCCAGCAGTTCACCCCAGGGGGCTGGGAGCATTCAGTACTTC,CASSSPQGAGSIQYF
.,TRBJ2-6,TRBD1,TRBV15,TGTGCCACCAGCAGAGGCGGGACAGGATTATCTGGGGCCAACGTCCTGACTTTC,CATSRGGTGLSGANVLTF
.,TRBJ2-3,.,TRBV29-1,TGCAGCGTCTCCTCCGGGACACCGCTTAGCACAGATACGCAGTATTTT,CSVSSGTPLSTDTQYF
.,TRBJ2-7,TRBD2,TRBV29-1,TGCAGCGTTGTGCGGGGGGGCTCCTACGAGCAGTACTTC,CSVVRGGSYEQYF
few,TRBJ1-4,.,TRBV19,TGTGCCAGTAGTATTTGGGGGCTAGGAGAAAAACTGTTTTTT,CASSIWGLGEKLFF
few,TRBJ1-1,TRBD1,TRBV2,TGTGCCAGCAGTGGACAGGGGAGGGGTGAAGCTTTCTTT,CASSGQGRGEAFF
.,TRBJ2-3,.,TRBV29-1,TGCAGCGTTTTAGTAAGCACAGATACGCAGTATTTT,CSVLVSTDTQYF
few,TRBJ2-1,.,TRBV9,TGTGCCAGCAGCCCCCGACTAGGCTCCTACAATGAGCAGTTCTTC,CASSPRLGSYNEQFF
.,TRBJ2-7,.,TRBV5-4,TGTGCCAGCAGCTTGTCCGGGTCACCCTACGAGCAGTACTTC,CASSLSGSPYEQYF
.,TRBJ1-1,TRBD1,TRBV11-3,TGTGCCAGCAGCGCTCAGGGGGCCGGGACTGAAGCTTTCTTT,CASSAQGAGTEAFF
.,TRBJ2-7,TRBD2,TRBV12-5,TGTGCTAGTGGTTTGCCCACTAGCGGTTCCTACGAGCAGTACTTC,CASGLPTSGSYEQYF
.,TRBJ1-6,.,TRBV5-1,TGCGCCAGCAGCACTCTTTCTAAACCCTATAATTCACCCCTCCACTTT,CASSTLSKPYNSPLHF
.,TRBJ1-2,.,TRBV4-1,TGCGCCAGCAGCCCTGAGTGGGAGACTAACTATGGCTACACCTTC,CASSPEWETNYGYTF
.,TRBJ2-3,TRBD1,TRBV27,TGTGCCAGCAGTTTAAGGCAGGGGGCGATAGATACGCAGTATTTT,CASSLRQGAIDTQYF
.,TRBJ2-7,TRBD2,TRBV27,TGTGCCAGCAGTTCGCTAGCGGGCACCTACGAGCAGTACTTC,CASSSLAGTYEQYF
.,TRBJ2-2,TRBD1,TRBV5-1,TGCGCCAGTCGTCGGACAGGGGTGAACACCGGGGAGCTGTTTTTT,CASRRTGVNTGELFF
.,TRBJ2-7,TRBD2,TRBV27,TGTGCCAGCAGTGAAACTAGCGGGAGGGCCCAGGAGCAGTACTTC,CASSETSGRAQEQYF
.,TRBJ1-1,.,TRBV7-9,TGTGCCAGCAGCCCGGGACTCGGGGCTACTGAAGCTTTCTTT,CASSPGLGATEAFF
few,TRBJ2-5,TRBD2,TRBV7-7,TGTGCCAGCAGCGAGGGCGGGGGGGCACGAGAGACCCAGTACTTC,CASSEGGGARETQYF
.,TRBJ1-6,.,TRBV2,TGTGCCAGCAGTGAACCGGCAGGGCGTAATTCACCCCTCCACTTT,CASSEPAGRNSPLHF
.,TRBJ1-2,.,TRBV19,TGTGCCAGTAGTATAGATTCTTCACGGACAGAGAGCTATGGCTACACCTTC,CASSIDSSRTESYGYTF
.,TRBJ2-6,.,TRBV7-2,TGTGCCAGCAGCTTAGACAGCTCTGGGGCCAACGTCCTGACTTTC,CASSLDSSGANVLTF
.,TRBJ2-5,.,TRBV7-2,TGTGCCAGCAGCCCGGTCCGGGGGGAGACCCAGTACTTC,CASSPVRGETQYF
.,TRBJ2-3,TRBD1,TRBV4-1,TGCGCCAGCAGCCCGTTTTCGGGACAGCTAAGCACAGATACGCAGTATTTT,CASSPFSGQLSTDTQYF
.,TRBJ1-6,.,TRBV19,TGTGCCAGTACCGGGGGTCCGAATTCACCCCTCCACTTT,CASTGGPNSPLHF
few,TRBJ2-3,.,TRBV6-4,TGTGCCAGCAGTGAAATAGGCCGGGCAGATACGCAGTATTTT,CASSEIGRADTQYF
.,TRBJ1-1,TRBD1,TRBV5-6,TGTGCCAGCAGCCTGGGACAGGGAATCACTGAAGCTTTCTTT,CASSLGQGITEAFF
.,TRBJ2-3,TRBD2,TRBV5-1,TGCGCCAGCAGCCCAGGACTAGCGGGGGCAAATACGCAGTATTTT,CASSPGLAGANTQYF
.,TRBJ1-4,.,TRBV5-4,TGTGCCAGCAGCTTGTACGGGGCGGGGGAAAAACTGTTTTTT,CASSLYGAGEKLFF
.,TRBJ2-3,TRBD2,TRBV6-5,TGTGCCAGCAGTTACGGGCGGGGGGGCAGAGATACGCAGTATTTT,CASSYGRGGRDTQYF
.,TRBJ1-5,TRBD1,TRBV6-6,TGTGCCAGCAAAGTTATGGGAAACAGGGGGCCTCAGCCCCAGCATTTT,CASKVMGNRGPQPQHF
few,TRBJ2-7,TRBD1,TRBV18,TGTGCCAGCTCACCGTCAGAGAGACAGGGGACCGACTACGAGCAGTACTTC,CASSPSERQGTDYEQYF
once,TRBJ2-5,.,TRBV27,TGTGCCAGCGGGAGCGGATCGGAGACCCAGTACTTC,CASGSGSETQYF
.,TRBJ2-7,TRBD1,TRBV28,TGTGCCAGCACGCGGCAGGGGGCTAGCGAGCAGTACTTC,CASTRQGASEQYF
.,TRBJ2-7,.,TRBV19,TGTGCCAGTACCGAGCGCGGCGGCAGCTCCTACGAGCAGTACTTC,CASTERGGSSYEQYF
.,TRBJ1-5,TRBD1,TRBV2,TGTGCCAGCAGAAGGACAGGGGGGAATCAGCCCCAGCATTTT,CASRRTGGNQPQHF
few,TRBJ1-1,.,TRBV6-5,TGTGCCAGCAGTCCCACTTACCGGAACACTGAAGCTTTCTTT,CASSPTYRNTEAFF
once,TRBJ2-5,.,TRBV7-7,TGTGCTAGCAGCGACCCTACAGGGGCGGGGGAGACCCAGTACTTC,CASSDPTGAGETQYF
.,TRBJ2-7,TRBD1,TRBV5-6,TGTGCCAGCAGCCTGGGACAGTACGAGCAGTACTTC,CASSLGQYEQYF
.,TRBJ1-1,.,TRBV30,TGTGCCTGGAGACAGGAAACGAACACTGAAGCTTTCTTT,CAWRQETNTEAFF
few,TRBJ2-2,.,TRBV2,TGTGCCAGCAGTTTACAGGAGAACACCGGGGAGCTGTTTTTT,CASSLQENTGELFF
.,TRBJ2-7,TRBD2,TRBV6-5,TGTGCCAGCAGTCCGACACGGGGGGCCTACGAGCAGTACTTC,CASSPTRGAYEQYF
.,TRBJ2-2,.,TRBV7-2,TGTGCCAGCAGCTTTTATAGATCGAACACCGGGGAGCTGTTTTTT,CASSFYRSNTGELFF
.,TRBJ1-1,.,TRBV2,TGTGCCAGCAGGGAGAAGGCGCTTTTGAACACTGAAGCTTTCTTT,CASREKALLNTEAFF
.,TRBJ2-3,.,TRBV11-2,TGTGCCAGCAGCCCCCGGTCAGATACGCAGTATTTT,CASSPRSDTQYF
.,TRBJ1-3,TRBD1,TRBV19,TGTGCCAGTAGAGGACAGGGCGGCCGAAACACCATATATTTT,CASRGQGGRNTIYF
.,TRBJ2-7,TRBD2,TRBV27,TGTGCCAGCAGTTTAAGGCGGGCACTAGCGGCCTACGAGCAGTACTTC,CASSLRRALAAYEQYF
.,TRBJ2-1,TRBD2,TRBV7-2,TGTGCCAGCAGCCAAGCGGGAGGGACCTACAATGAGCAGTTCTTC,CASSQAGGTYNEQFF
few,TRBJ2-1,TRBD2,TRBV5-4,TGTGCCAGCAGCCAACTAGCGGGAGTCGTGAATGAGCAGTTCTTC,CASSQLAGVVNEQFF